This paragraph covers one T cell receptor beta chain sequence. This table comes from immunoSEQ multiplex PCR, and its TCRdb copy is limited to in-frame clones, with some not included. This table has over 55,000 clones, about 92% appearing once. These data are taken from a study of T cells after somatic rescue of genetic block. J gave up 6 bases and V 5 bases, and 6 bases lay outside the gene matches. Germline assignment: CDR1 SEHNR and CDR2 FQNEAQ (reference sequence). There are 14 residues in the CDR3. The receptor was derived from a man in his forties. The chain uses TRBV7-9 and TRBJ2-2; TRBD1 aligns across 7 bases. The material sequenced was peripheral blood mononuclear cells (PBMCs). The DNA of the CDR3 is TGTGCCAGCAGCCGAGACAGGGTCTCCGGGGAGCTGTTTTTT. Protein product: CASSRDRVSGELFF.